This T cell receptor beta chain came from a study of T cell repertoires in cytomegalovirus infection. Study results and caveats: There were carriers of CMV plus the relevant HLA, and cumulative public TCR beta family frequency identified them.

Germline CDR1 and CDR2: LNHDA and SQIVND (reference sequence). Trimming at V came to 5 bases and at J to 3 bases, leaving 11 bases not matched to a gene. CDR3 length: 17 amino acids. This clonotype was detected a few times. The antigen is unknown. One entry per CDR3 protein results from TCRdb running MiXCR on the reads. The sample contains around 740,000 distinct CDR3 sequences, 35% to 45% of which appear only once. The TCR sequence derives from a human donor in good health (CMV status not recorded). Some clones in this sample may be carry-over from other donors' samples. The chain is built from TRBV19 and TRBJ2-1, with 9 bases aligning to TRBD1. Input material: PBMCs. The chain's CDR3 is CASSAYSGDRVYNEQFF. The DNA of the CDR3 is TGTGCCAGTAGTGCATATTCGGGGGACAGGGTCTACAATGAGCAGTTCTTC.